This entry describes one T cell receptor (beta chain). The source of the sample is a study of control samples from healthy donors and cancer patients. Here immunoSEQ multiplex PCR was the method, and the copy in TCRdb shows in-frame clones only, minus some. The repertoire includes 120,000 to 150,000 clones, about 85% of them detected once, and roughly 10% sits in the top ten. This CDR3 has 15 amino acids. From germline, CDR1 is MNHEY and CDR2 SVGAGI. Trimming pared 7 bases from V and 0 bases from J, leaving 10 bases between. Input material: blood. This TCR was sampled from a woman aged 25-40 years in good health. The V call is TRBV6-5, the J call TRBJ2-6; D ambiguous. CDR3 amino acids: CASTLTRSGANVLTF. The CDR3, as DNA: TGTGCCAGCACCCTGACCCGCTCTGGGGCCAACGTCCTGACTTTC.